These 24 T cell receptor beta chains originate from one sample sequenced in a study of T cell repertoires in cytomegalovirus infection. TCRdb passed the reads through MiXCR, listing each CDR3 protein once. The sample includes fewer than 1,000,000 distinct CDR3 sequences, 31% of them seen just once. No antigen has been identified for these receptors. This material consisted of cultured CD8+ T cells from PBMCs, taken from culture after CMV antigen stimulation. Receptor source: a human donor in good health (CMV status not recorded). Some clones in this sample may be carry-over from other donors' samples.

The chain couples TRBV7-2 to TRBJ1-6, with TRBD1 matching 9 bases. The CDR3 contains 16 residues. Germline CDR1 is SGHTA and CDR2 is FQGNSA. Trimming cost V 4 bases and J 9 bases; bases outside gene matches: 10. The CDR3 spells CASSSPGQGFFSPLHF. The CDR3 coding sequence is TGTGCCAGCAGCTCGCCGGGACAGGGTTTTTTTTCACCCCTCCACTTT.

This clonotype was counted only a few times. The CDR3 DNA reads TGTGCCAGCAGCTTAGCTTCCGGCGGGGACAGGGCGCAAGAGACCCAGTACTTC. Amino acids: CASSLASGGDRAQETQYF. The chain has TRBV7-2 and TRBJ2-5; 9 positions match TRBD1. CDR3 length equals 18 residues. With V trimmed by 0 bases and J by 2 bases, 10 bases remained unmatched. Germline CDR1 and CDR2: SGHTA and FQGNSA.

The J gene is TRBJ1-5, the V gene TRBV28; the match to TRBD1 covers 9 bases. V lost 5 bases, J lost 0 bases, and 5 bases stayed unmatched. This CDR3 spans 16 amino acids. CDR1 is MDHEN, CDR2 SYDVKM, per germline. CDR3 sequence (DNA): TGTGCCAGCAGTCGGACAGGGGACTATAGCAATCAGCCCCAGCATTTT. Protein sequence: CASSRTGDYSNQPQHF.

V and J are TRBV6-6 and TRBJ2-1; 8 bases map to TRBD2. Germline trimming cut 0 bases from V and 6 bases from J; bases unmatched to any gene: 7. CDR3 size: 16 residues. CDR1 and CDR2 from the germline V gene are MNHNY and SVGAGI (reference sequence). CDR3 nucleotide sequence: TGTGCCAGCAGTTACTCAGAGCGGGGGTCTTCCAATGAGCAGTTCTTC. Translated: CASSYSERGSSNEQFF.

The chain is built from TRBV5-1 and TRBJ1-2; no definite D call. Deletions cut 0 bases from V and 3 bases from J, with 9 bases between. This CDR3 comprises 14 residues. The V gene's germline CDR1 is SGHRS and CDR2 YFSETQ. The CDR3 DNA follows: TGCGCCAGCAGCTTGGCCCCTACGGACTATGGCTACACCTTC. Amino acid sequence: CASSLAPTDYGYTF.

This clonotype was recorded a few times. The chain couples TRBV6-1 to TRBJ1-1; D gene unclear. V lost 3 bases and J lost 2, with 13 bases in between. The CDR3 spans 15 residues. Germline assignment: CDR1 MNHNS and CDR2 SASEGT. The CDR3 region has the DNA TGTGCCAGCAGTGACCCCGGAAGGGCAAACACTGAAGCTTTCTTT. Protein: CASSDPGRANTEAFF.

As concerns this clonotype: An end of the junction does not agree with germline; a read error may underlie this. The CDR3 sequence: CASSLGLNEQSF. As DNA, the CDR3 is TGTGCCAGCAGCTTAGGGTTGAATGAGCAGTCCTTC. The chain employs TRBV7-6 and TRBJ2-1, with D uncertain. Germline V gene sequence: CDR1 SGHVS, CDR2 FNYEAQ. The CDR3 extends over 12 amino acids.

This clonotype was observed a few times. The chain carries TRBV6-1 and TRBJ2-1, with TRBD2 as a possible D gene (5 bases). Germline-derived CDR1 and CDR2 are MNHNS and SASEGT. CDR3 length: 11 amino acids. Trimming removed 3 bases from V and 8 bases from J, with 5 bases in between. CDR3 nucleotide sequence: TGTGCCAGCAGTGATAGCGATGAGCAGTTCTTC. Its translation is CASSDSDEQFF.

The CDR3 DNA sequence: TGTGCCAGCAGCCTTTGGACAGGGAGGACCTACGAGCAGTACTTC. It yields the protein CASSLWTGRTYEQYF. This rearrangement joins TRBV6-1 to TRBJ2-7, with TRBD1 matching over 8 bases. Germline CDR1 is MNHNS and CDR2 is SASEGT. The V segment lost 6 bases and the J segment 2 bases; nucleotides outside the gene matches: 9. The CDR3 is 15 residues long.

Remarks on this clonotype: One base away lies a much larger clone, so this may be a sequencing read error. In DNA, the CDR3 is TGTGTCAGCAGCACCGGACAGAGCCTTTCCTTTCCGAGGGCTGGCTACACCTTC. Its translation: CVSSTGQSLSFPRAGYTF. This rearrangement joins TRBV7-4 to TRBJ1-2, with a weak D call TRBD1 (6 bases). The CDR3 extends over 18 amino acids. The V gene's germline CDR1 is SGHVT and CDR2 SQSDAQ.

The rearrangement uses TRBV15 and TRBJ1-5; the D gene is possibly TRBD1 (5 bases). The V gene lost 6 bases and the J gene lost 7 bases, with 22 bases spanning the gap. The CDR3 has 16 residues. Germline V lookup: CDR1 LNHNV, CDR2 YYDKDF (reference sequence). DNA of the CDR3: TGTGCCACCAGGGAGTGGGGCAGTCCTAGGAGGCAGCCCCAGCATTTT. Protein: CATREWGSPRRQPQHF. The full variable domain, in which reference TRBV15 and TRBJ1-5 provide the parts outside the CDR3, is DAMVIQNPRYQVTQFGKPVTLSCSQTLNHNVMYWYQQKSSQAPKLLFHYYDKDFNNEADTPDNFQSRRPNTSFCFLDIRSPGLGDTAMYLCATREWGSPRRQPQHFGDGTRLSIL.

The genes are TRBV7-1 and TRBJ1-1; D not resolved. TRBV7-1 belongs to the ORF category, with a function that is uncertain. CDR3 length: 13 amino acids. Trimming took 6 bases from V and 4 from J, leaving 12 bases between them. The CDR3 sequence is CASSGGISTEAFF. CDR3 coding DNA: TGTGCCAGCAGTGGCGGGATTAGCACTGAAGCTTTCTTT.

This clonotype was detected a few times. This chain links TRBV4-1 with TRBJ1-6; tentative D call: TRBD1 (6 bases). The CDR3 is 19 residues long. CDR1 MGHRA and CDR2 YSYEKL come from the germline V gene. V shed 3 bases and J shed 5 bases, with 23 bases lying between them. The CDR3 DNA reads TGCGCCAGCAGCCAGAGAAACCGGGACAAAGGGACTGATAATTCACCCCTCCACTTT. Its translation is CASSQRNRDKGTDNSPLHF.

J is TRBJ2-7 and V is TRBV27, with D uncertain. This CDR3 spans 14 amino acids. The V end was cut by 4 bases, the J end by 6 bases, with 16 bases between. Germline loops: CDR1 MNHEY, CDR2 SMNVEV (reference sequence). In DNA form, the CDR3 reads TGTGCCAGCAGTTCGAAAGACACCGGGCGCGAGCAGTACTTC. This encodes CASSSKDTGREQYF.

This chain links TRBV7-9 with TRBJ2-1; TRBD2 matches 9 bases. Germline V lookup: CDR1 SEHNR, CDR2 FQNEAQ (reference sequence). The ends lost 8 bases at V and 6 bases at J; junction bases unmatched: 14. This CDR3 is built from 16 residues. CDR3: CASGSPVSGGLNEQFF. CDR3 bases: TGTGCCAGCGGCAGCCCTGTTAGCGGGGGCCTCAATGAGCAGTTCTTC.

V usage is TRBV10-3 and J usage is TRBJ2-3; D is possibly TRBD2 (6 bases). Germline V lookup: CDR1 ENHRY, CDR2 SYGVKD. The V and J ends lost 3 bases and 0 bases respectively, with 19 bases between them. The CDR3 contains 18 residues. CDR3 nucleotides: TGTGCCATCAGTGATGAGCTAGGGAGGACACCTAGCACAGATACGCAGTATTTT. It codes for CAISDELGRTPSTDTQYF.

Worth noting for this clonotype: Relative to the germline gene, one junction end is altered; a read error may explain this. The rearrangement joins TRBV2 to TRBJ1-1; D is undetermined. The germline V gene has CDR1 SNHLY and CDR2 FYNNEI. The CDR3 contains 13 residues. The CDR3 loop reads CVSSQGRVAEAFF. The CDR3 coding sequence is TGTGTCAGCTCCCAAGGGAGGGTCGCTGAAGCTTTCTTT.

There are a few counts of this clonotype. The V gene is TRBV15, the J gene TRBJ2-7; 7 nucleotides line up with TRBD1. J was trimmed by 4 bases and V by 3 bases; bases with no gene match: 9. CDR1 LNHNV and CDR2 YYDKDF come from the germline V gene (reference sequence). The CDR3 runs 15 residues. In DNA form, the CDR3 reads TGTGCCACCAGCAGCCTGACAGGGCTGGGGTACGAGCAGTACTTC. Encoded protein: CATSSLTGLGYEQYF. Drawing the rest from reference TRBV15 and TRBJ2-7, the complete variable domain is DAMVIQNPRYQVTQFGKPVTLSCSQTLNHNVMYWYQQKSSQAPKLLFHYYDKDFNNEADTPDNFQSRRPNTSFCFLDIRSPGLGDTAMYLCATSSLTGLGYEQYFGPGTRLTVT.

In this sample, this clonotype turned up many times. Germline is not matched at one junction end, which may reflect a read error. V is TRBV7-6 and J is TRBJ2-1; D is unresolved. Germline lookup yields CDR1 SGHVS and CDR2 FNYEAQ. The CDR3 has 13 amino acids. Here the CDR3 DNA reads TGTGCTAGCAGCCCTAATTTCTACAATGAGCAGTTCTTC. Translating it yields CASSPNFYNEQFF. Drawing the rest from reference TRBV7-6 and TRBJ2-1, the complete variable domain is GAGVSQSPRYKVTKRGQDVALRCDPISGHVSLYWYRQALGQGPEFLTYFNYEAQQDKSGLPNDRFSAERPEGSISTLTIQRTEQRDSAMYRCASSPNFYNEQFFGPGTRLTVL.

V usage is TRBV7-9 and J usage is TRBJ2-5, with unresolved D. V lost 5 bases and J lost 2, with 15 bases in between. Germline V gives CDR1 SEHNR, CDR2 FQNEAQ (reference sequence). There are 15 residues in the CDR3. CDR3 in DNA: TGTGCCAGCAGCCCCCACCGGGCGGAGCAAGAGACCCAGTACTTC. This encodes CASSPHRAEQETQYF. The complete variable domain, with remaining parts taken from reference TRBV7-9 and TRBJ2-5, reads DTGVSQNPRHKITKRGQNVTFRCDPISEHNRLYWYRQTLGQGPEFLTYFQNEAQLEKSRLLSDRFSAERPKGSFSTLEIQRTEQGDSAMYLCASSPHRAEQETQYFGPGTRLLVL.

The rearrangement links TRBV5-1 to TRBJ2-7; 10 bases line up with TRBD1. CDR3 size: 15 residues. Germline CDR1 SGHRS, CDR2 YFSETQ. V shed 3 bases and J 5 bases; nucleotides not matched to a gene: 8. The CDR3 nucleotides are TGCGCCAGCAGCTCTCTCGACAGGGGGCTCAACGAGCAGTACTTC. Residues: CASSSLDRGLNEQYF.

This chain connects TRBV19 to TRBJ2-1; D may be TRBD1 (5 bases). The CDR3 is 14 amino acids. Trimming stripped 6 bases from V and 5 bases from J, with 14 bases between. Germline V lookup: CDR1 LNHDA, CDR2 SQIVND (reference sequence). The CDR3 sequence is CASSPLTGNNEQFF. The CDR3 DNA reads TGTGCCAGTAGCCCTTTAACAGGTAACAATGAGCAGTTCTTC.

The genes are TRBV6-6 and TRBJ2-1; D possibly corresponds to TRBD1 (5 bases). CDR3 length equals 15 residues. The V end lost 5 bases, the J end lost 1 base, and 12 bases lay between the germline ends. Germline V CDR1 and CDR2: MNHNY, SVGAGI (reference sequence). CDR3 region: CASSPVKGSYNEQFF. The CDR3 bases are TGTGCCAGCAGTCCCGTGAAGGGGTCCTACAATGAGCAGTTCTTC.

This clonotype was seen repeatedly, ten times or more. J is TRBJ1-1 and V is TRBV7-2; 7 positions match TRBD1. Unmatched junction bases numbered 9, after V lost 7 bases and J lost 1 base. Germline V CDR1 and CDR2: SGHTA, FQGNSA. The CDR3 consists of 15 residues. DNA for the CDR3: TGTGCCAGCACCCTTAGGGACAGTTGGAACACTGAAGCTTTCTTT. Amino acid sequence: CASTLRDSWNTEAFF.